These T cell receptor beta chains were read from a single sample in a study of T-cell reconstitution after alpha-beta-depleted transplantation in children. TCRdb independently ran MiXCR on the PCR reads; one entry per CDR3 protein. Here the sample spans just over 200,000 distinct CDR3 sequences, roughly 9.1% being singletons. Sample: PBMCs, mostly from graft donor cells, taken 360 days after TCRalphabeta/CD19-depleted stem cell transplant. The source is a male patient aged 2 to 10 who had a stem cell transplant for acute myeloid leukemia, so the T cells may come from the graft donor. CDR3s include the opening cysteine and the closing phenylalanine or tryptophan. Each record gives: D gene, J gene, clone size, V gene, CDR3 DNA, CDR3 protein. A D gene is named only where the DNA matches it firmly. Size is omitted from some rows. Given values are once, few, many or a class for expanded clones.

.	TRBJ2-5	many	TRBV9	TGTGCCAGCAGCGTAGTGGAGGGTCGGCAAGAGACCCAGTACTTC	CASSVVEGRQETQYF
.	TRBJ1-2	few	TRBV14	TGTGCCAGCAGCCAAGCGGGAAGCTATGGCTACACCTTC	CASSQAGSYGYTF
.	TRBJ2-2	many	TRBV5-1	TGCGCCAGCAGCTTGGTGGGCGGACAGCAGCTGTTTTTT	CASSLVGGQQLFF
TRBD2	TRBJ2-1	few	TRBV4-3	TGCGCCAGCAGCCTTCACGCGGGACTAGCGGGAGGGCTTGAGCAGTTCTTC	CASSLHAGLAGGLEQFF
.	TRBJ2-7	.	TRBV7-8	TGTGCCAGCAGCGTAGCGACTGGGATCCACAGCTCCTACGAGCAGTACTTC	CASSVATGIHSSYEQYF
.	TRBJ2-3	few	TRBV27	TGTGCCAGCAGTGAAATCTGGTCCGATACGCAGTATTTT	CASSEIWSDTQYF
TRBD1	TRBJ2-1	few	TRBV20-1	TGCAGTGCTAGAGCCGGGACAGGGGCGAAGGAGCAGTTCTTC	CSARAGTGAKEQFF
TRBD2	TRBJ2-2	.	TRBV12-3/TRBV12-4	TGTGCCAGCAGTTTATTCGGGGGGGCCACCGGGGAGCTGTTTTTT	CASSLFGGATGELFF
TRBD2	TRBJ2-2	many	TRBV10-3	TGTGCCCCCCGGGGACTAGCGGAAAACACCGGGGAGCTGTTTTTT	CAPRGLAENTGELFF
TRBD1	TRBJ2-4	many	TRBV6-2/TRBV6-3	TGTGCCAGCTGGGACAGGGCGGTCAAAAACATTCAGTACTTC	CASWDRAVKNIQYF
.	TRBJ1-5	.	TRBV7-8	TGTGCCAGCAGCTTAGCTCGGGCGTTTCAGGGTCCTCAGCCCCAGCATTTT	CASSLARAFQGPQPQHF
.	TRBJ1-2	many	TRBV11-2	TGTGCCAGCAGCTTAGATCGAACGGCCCTCTATGGCTACACCTTC	CASSLDRTALYGYTF
TRBD2	TRBJ2-5	.	TRBV5-1	TGCGCCAGCAGTACCGGGGGGGGAGAGACCCAGTACTTC	CASSTGGGETQYF
TRBD2	TRBJ2-1	few	TRBV4-2	TGTGCCAGCAGCCAGGGAAGCGGGGTCTCCTACAATGAGCAGTTCTTC	CASSQGSGVSYNEQFF
.	TRBJ1-5	.	TRBV6-1	TGTGCCAGCAGTGAAAGTTCAGGACAGCCCCAGCATTTT	CASSESSGQPQHF
TRBD1	TRBJ1-2	few	TRBV2	TGTGCCAGCAGCGCCGGGACAGCATGCTTC	CASSAGTACF
.	TRBJ1-4	many	TRBV6-5	TGTGCCAGCAGCAACTATCTCGGCGGTGAAAAACTGTTTTTT	CASSNYLGGEKLFF
.	TRBJ2-1	many	TRBV4-3	TGCGCCAGCAGCCAAGATCGGTCCCATGAGCAGTTCTTC	CASSQDRSHEQFF
.	TRBJ2-3	.	TRBV7-2	TGTGCCAGCAGCCCGGTGAGGGATACGCAGTATTTT	CASSPVRDTQYF
TRBD1	TRBJ1-4	.	TRBV28	TGTGCCAGCACCCCCGGCAGGGGGAATGAAAAACTGTTTTTT	CASTPGRGNEKLFF
.	TRBJ2-1	many	TRBV12-3/TRBV12-4	TGTGCCAGCAGTTTAGTCAGGGGTCATGAGCAGTTCTTC	CASSLVRGHEQFF
TRBD2	TRBJ2-1	few	TRBV7-8	TGTGCCAGCAGCTTAGAGGCTAGCGGCATGTACAATGAGCAGTTCTTC	CASSLEASGMYNEQFF
.	TRBJ2-1	.	TRBV6-5	TGTGCCAGCAGTTACGCCCCCCCCGCGGGATCGTACAATGAGCAGTTCTTC	CASSYAPPAGSYNEQFF
TRBD2	TRBJ2-2	many	TRBV20-1	TGCAGTGCTAGAGATCTAGCGGGGGGTTCGGCCGGGGAGCTGTTTTTT	CSARDLAGGSAGELFF
.	TRBJ1-1	few	TRBV7-3	TGTGCCACGGCGCGTTGGGGGAACACTGAAGCTTTCTTT	CATARWGNTEAFF
TRBD1	TRBJ1-2	many	TRBV12-3/TRBV12-4	TGTGCCAGCAGCCCACAGGGGTTGAACTATGGCTACACCTTC	CASSPQGLNYGYTF
TRBD2	TRBJ2-3	few	TRBV5-1	TGCGCCAGCAGCTTGGCCGGGGTTTTGCGGGGGGCCCAACGCACAGATACGCAGTATTTT	CASSLAGVLRGAQRTDTQYF
TRBD2	TRBJ2-1	few	TRBV5-6	TGTGCCAGCGATAGCGGGGGGCCGAACCCCAATGAGCAGTTCTTC	CASDSGGPNPNEQFF
.	TRBJ2-5	.	TRBV3-1	TGTGCCAGCAGCCCTAACAAGGGGGAGGAGACCCAGTACTTC	CASSPNKGEETQYF
TRBD2	TRBJ2-1	.	TRBV4-3	TGCGCCAGCAGCCAAGTTGCGGGAGGGCCGGGCTCCTACAATGAGCAGTTCTTC	CASSQVAGGPGSYNEQFF
.	TRBJ1-2	.	TRBV5-1	TGCGCCAGCAGCTTGTTCAGGGGCTATGGCTACACCTTC	CASSLFRGYGYTF
TRBD2	TRBJ2-7	few	TRBV28	TGTGCCAGCAGTTTACCAAGGCTAGCGGGCTACGAGCAGTACTTC	CASSLPRLAGYEQYF
TRBD2	TRBJ2-7	.	TRBV12-3/TRBV12-4	TGTGCCAGCAGCTCGGCTCCGGGACTAGCATCCCCCTTGGAGCAGTACTTC	CASSSAPGLASPLEQYF
.	TRBJ2-3	many	TRBV12-3/TRBV12-4	TGTGCCAGCAGTTTGACCCTAACGGGCACAGATACGCAGTATTTT	CASSLTLTGTDTQYF
.	TRBJ1-1	.	TRBV12-3/TRBV12-4	TGTGCCAGCAGTTGGGGACAAACCACTGAAGCTTTCTTT	CASSWGQTTEAFF
.	TRBJ1-2	.	TRBV4-2	TGTGCCAGCAGCCAAGACGGTTGGGCAGGGGCTAACAACTATGGCTACACCTTC	CASSQDGWAGANNYGYTF
.	TRBJ2-3	.	TRBV20-1	TGCAGTCCTTGGGGGGGGCACGATACGCAGTATTTT	CSPWGGHDTQYF
.	TRBJ2-1	.	TRBV11-3	TGTGCCAGCAGCCCGCCCATCCTAGGGGGGGCCTACAATGAGCAGTTCTTC	CASSPPILGGAYNEQFF
.	TRBJ2-1	.	TRBV5-4	TGTGCCAGCAGCTTGGAGGGGGGGCATAGACCACTGTTCTTC	CASSLEGGHRPLFF
.	TRBJ2-3	few	TRBV6-5	TGTGCCAGCAGTTACTCGACCTGGGGGGTCACAGATACGCAGTATTTT	CASSYSTWGVTDTQYF
.	TRBJ2-1	.	TRBV6-2/TRBV6-3	TGTGCCAGCAGTTACTCATCAGGATACCTTTACAATGAGCAGTTCTTC	CASSYSSGYLYNEQFF
.	TRBJ2-5	.	TRBV7-2	TGTGCCAGCAGCTTTAAGAGACTAGGCGGAGAGACCCAGTACTTC	CASSFKRLGGETQYF
.	TRBJ1-1	few	TRBV5-1	TGCGCCAGCAGCTCCGCGAACACTGAAGCTTTCTTT	CASSSANTEAFF
TRBD2	TRBJ2-3	few	TRBV6-1	TGTGCCAGCAAGGGACTAGCGGTCACAGATACGCAGTATTTT	CASKGLAVTDTQYF
.	TRBJ2-1	many	TRBV29-1	TGCAGCGTTGTAGCGGACTCCTACAATGAGCAGTTCTTC	CSVVADSYNEQFF
TRBD2	TRBJ2-5	.	TRBV5-1	TGCGCCAGCAGCTTGGAATGGTTTAGCGGGGTGGAGACCCAGTACTTC	CASSLEWFSGVETQYF
.	TRBJ2-3	few	TRBV24-1	TGTGCCACCAGTGAAGCCTTAGGTGCTACGCAGTATTTT	CATSEALGATQYF
TRBD1	TRBJ1-6	.	TRBV6-1	TGTGCCAGCAGTGATCAGGGGGGGAATTCACCCCTCCACTTT	CASSDQGGNSPLHF
.	TRBJ2-1	.	TRBV18	TGTGCCAGCTCACCCCCAGGGGACGAGCAGTTCTTC	CASSPPGDEQFF
.	TRBJ1-5	few	TRBV5-6	TGTGCCAGCAGCTGTGGACGGGACAATCAGCCCCAGCATTTT	CASSCGRDNQPQHF